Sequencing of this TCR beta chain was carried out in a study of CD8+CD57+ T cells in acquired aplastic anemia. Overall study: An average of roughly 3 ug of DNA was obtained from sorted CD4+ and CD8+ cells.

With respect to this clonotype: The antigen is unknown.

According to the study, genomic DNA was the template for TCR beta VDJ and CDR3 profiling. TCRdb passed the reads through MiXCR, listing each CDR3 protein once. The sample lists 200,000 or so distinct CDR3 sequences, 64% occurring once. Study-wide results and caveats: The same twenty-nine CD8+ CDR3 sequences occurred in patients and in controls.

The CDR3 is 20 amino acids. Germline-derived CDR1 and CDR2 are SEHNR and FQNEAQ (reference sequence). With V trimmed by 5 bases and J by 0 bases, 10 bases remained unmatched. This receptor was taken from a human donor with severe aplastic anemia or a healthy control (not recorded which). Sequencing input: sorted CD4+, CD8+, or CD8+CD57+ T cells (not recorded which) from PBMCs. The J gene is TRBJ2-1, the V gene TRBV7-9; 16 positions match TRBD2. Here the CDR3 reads CASSTNPGLAGGSSYNEQFF. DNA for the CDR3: TGTGCCAGCAGCACAAACCCGGGACTAGCGGGAGGGAGCTCCTACAATGAGCAGTTCTTC. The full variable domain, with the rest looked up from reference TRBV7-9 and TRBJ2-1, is DTGVSQNPRHKITKRGQNVTFRCDPISEHNRLYWYRQTLGQGPEFLTYFQNEAQLEKSRLLSDRFSAERPKGSFSTLEIQRTEQGDSAMYLCASSTNPGLAGGSSYNEQFFGPGTRLTVL.